This T cell receptor (beta chain) was profiled in a study of T cells in Graves' hyperthyroidism and ophthalmopathy (dated by TCRdb to between 2018 and 2021). Regarding the research as a whole: To identify distinguishing TCR V-J signatures, a discovery cohort of 90 to 100 patients was used, comprising fewer than 45 with Graves' ophthalmopathy and 55 to 65 with stable Graves' hyperthyroidism. Prospective prediction of ophthalmopathy was tested in an independent validation cohort of 18 hyperthyroidism patients and approximately 17 patients who later progressed to ophthalmopathy. For training and testing, the roughly 93 patients in the discovery cohort were randomly divided in a 7:3 ratio. The study also compared thyroid tissue and blood T-cell repertoires from about 6 Graves' hyperthyroidism patients. Following sampling, methimazole starting at 30 mg daily was given to hyperthyroidism patients, and high-dose intravenous methylprednisolone was given to ophthalmopathy patients. The paper describes TCR Vbeta CDR3 sequencing of roughly 130 peripheral blood samples, made up of 43 ophthalmopathy patients, around 78 hyperthyroidism patients and 17 progressor patients.

What the study reported, not specific to this receptor: In validation, the model predicted progression to ophthalmopathy with around 71% sensitivity and roughly 72% specificity, a median of 6.5 months before onset. No statistical method was used to set the sample size in advance, and investigators knew the group allocation. A model built on a 13 V-J signature distinguished ophthalmopathy from stable hyperthyroidism, reaching approximately 89% sensitivity and about 81% specificity in cross-validation and 80%/75% in testing. Most expanded thyroid clonotypes (frequency above 0.001) were also detected in blood, suggesting blood repertoires may reflect thyroid immune responses.

The CDR3 starts with the cysteine, ends with the phenylalanine, and has 13 residues. CDR3 DNA is the only sequence kept; it has 39 bases, read in frame from the first base. The germline V gene yields SNHLY for CDR1 and FYNNEI for CDR2. The V end loses 3 bases and the J end loses 3 bases, and a stretch of 9 bases separates them. To note about this clonotype: Its recognized antigen is unknown. The input lacks base qualities; no much larger clone sits a single base away.

The TCR beta CDR3 regions were amplified from the RNA transcripts. For the first round of RT-PCR on the TCR CDR3, the HTBI primer set was used together with the Qiagen OneStep RT-PCR kit. Libraries were constructed in a second round of multiplex PCR, after which size selection and purification were carried out. The libraries were sequenced on an Illumina HiSeq2000 using paired-end 100 bp reads. The authors' pipeline ran thus. SOAPnuke was used to process the raw data, removing reads that contained adapters or uncalled bases, had a mean Phred below 15, or lacked an exact match to the constant primer or identifier. High-quality paired reads were merged using COPE v1.2.5, and each unique nucleotide sequence was defined as a clonotype. MiTCR v1.1 was used to align clonotypes to the IMGT TRBV, TRBD and TRBJ reference segments. Analysis was restricted to V-J combinations with a frequency above 0.0001, which covered 99% to 99.2% of repertoires. The TCS score was defined as F50 (clonal expansion) divided by E x V (chaos), with BLOSUM62-based TCRdist calculated between CDR3 peptides within each V-J. Welch's t-statistics and random forest reduced fewer than 600 V-J features to some 14, which were used in a naive Bayes classifier (R e1071). The similarity between thyroid and blood repertoires was quantified using the Morisita-Horn index. Through fastp at Q25 and MiXCR, TCRdb rebuilt clones from the public reads, retaining in-frame beta chains. Each entry is one CDR3 protein sequence, shown with its most common DNA and genes. In this record, the V and J calls reflect TCRdb's handling and not the investigators' own analysis. For this sample there are more than 550,000 distinct CDR3 sequences; approximately 42% appear just once. The ten largest account for more than 7% of the sample.

Any patient with an uncontrolled infection, another autoimmune disease, pregnancy or lactation was excluded. Diagnoses were based on clinical symptoms, serum thyroxine and TRAb, thyroid ultrasound and orbital computed tomography. Total RNA was extracted using Trizol reagent, and RNA quality was assessed on an Agilent 2100 Bioanalyzer. The sequence joins TRBV2 to TRBJ2-7; tentative D gene TRBD1, with 6 bases matching. The clonotype originates from an adult man with Graves' disease, either hyperthyroidism or ophthalmopathy (not recorded which). The material sequenced was peripheral blood or thyroid tissue (not recorded which). CDR3 region: CASSDGQFYEQYF. The DNA sequence is as follows: TGTGCCAGCAGTGACGGACAGTTCTACGAGCAGTACTTC. The entire variable domain, with the stretches around the CDR3 drawn from the reference TRBV2 and TRBJ2-7 proteins, is EPEVTQTPSHQVTQMGQEVILRCVPISNHLYFYWYRQILGQKVEFLVSFYNNEISEKSEIFDDQFSVERPDGSNFTLKIRSTKLEDSAMYFCASSDGQFYEQYFGPGTRLTVT.